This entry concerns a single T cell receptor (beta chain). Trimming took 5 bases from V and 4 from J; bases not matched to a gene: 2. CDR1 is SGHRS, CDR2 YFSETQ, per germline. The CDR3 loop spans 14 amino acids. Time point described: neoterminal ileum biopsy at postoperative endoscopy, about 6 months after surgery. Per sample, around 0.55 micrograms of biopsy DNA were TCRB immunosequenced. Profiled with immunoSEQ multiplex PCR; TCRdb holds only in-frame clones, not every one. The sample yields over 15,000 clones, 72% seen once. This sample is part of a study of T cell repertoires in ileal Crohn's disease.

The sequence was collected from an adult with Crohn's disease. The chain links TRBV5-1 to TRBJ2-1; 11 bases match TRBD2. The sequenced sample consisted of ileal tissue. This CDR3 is CASRLAGDYNEQFF. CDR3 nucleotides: TGCGCCAGCAGACTAGCGGGGGATTACAATGAGCAGTTCTTC.